This TCR beta chain was sequenced for a study of OX40 agonist ivuxolimab in advanced cancers. This clone was observed a handful of times. Germline V gene data show CDR1 as SGHTA and CDR2 as FQGNSA. V gave up 4 bases and J gave up 7 bases, with 14 bases separating them. CDR3 length: 14 residues. Only in-frame clones appear in the TCRdb table, and some are missing; sequencing was by immunoSEQ multiplex PCR. The sample holds just over 9,500 clones; 60% to 70% are singletons and the top ten take around 28%. This sample comprised CD4+ or CD8+ T cells sorted from blood, obtained in a trial of the OX40 agonist ivuxolimab. This chain links TRBV7-2 with TRBJ2-1; a possible D gene is TRBD1 (6 bases). This receptor was obtained from an adult with an advanced solid tumor such as melanoma, head and neck, liver or kidney cancer. CDR3 nucleotide sequence: TGTGCCAGCAGCTGGGGGCACCGCGGAAATGAGCAGTTCTTC. Encoded protein: CASSWGHRGNEQFF.